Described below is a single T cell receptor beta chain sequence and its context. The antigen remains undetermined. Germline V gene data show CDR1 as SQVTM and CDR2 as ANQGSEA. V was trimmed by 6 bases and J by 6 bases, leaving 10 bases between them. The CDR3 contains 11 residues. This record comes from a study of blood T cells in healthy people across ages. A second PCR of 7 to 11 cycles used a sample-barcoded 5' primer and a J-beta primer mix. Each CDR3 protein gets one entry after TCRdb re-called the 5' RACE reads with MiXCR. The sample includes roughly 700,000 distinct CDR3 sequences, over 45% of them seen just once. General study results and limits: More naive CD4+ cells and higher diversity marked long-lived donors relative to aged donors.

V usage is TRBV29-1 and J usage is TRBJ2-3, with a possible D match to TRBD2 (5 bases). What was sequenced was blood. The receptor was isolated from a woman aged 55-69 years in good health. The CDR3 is CSVLEVDTQYF. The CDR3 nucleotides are TGCAGCGTGTTGGAGGTGGATACGCAGTATTTT.